These 26 T cell receptor beta chains came from one sample sequenced in a study of CD8+ T cells in alopecia areata. Pooled cutaneous lymph node cells were sorted using CD4, CD8alpha, NKG2D, NKG2ACE and other markers. Extraction and reverse transcription of RNA yielded cDNA as the sequencing template. Sequenced by immunoSEQ multiplex PCR; TCRdb stores in-frame clones only, minus some. Singletons are absent from the sample, which has under 350,000 clones. Sequencing input: CD4+ T cells sorted from a lymph node. The receptors were gathered from a C3H/HeJ mouse with alopecia areata. Strain haplotype at MHC: H2-k.

This clone has a handful of counts. Each gene name is a mouse one. With the read ending 4 residues before the CDR3 end, the germline J gene is used to fill in that end. V usage is TRBV13-2 and J usage is TRBJ2-1; TRBD1 matches at 8 bases. Trimming at V came to 5 bases and at J to 0 bases, leaving 4 bases not matched to a gene. Germline CDR1 NNHNN, CDR2 SYGAGS (reference sequence). The CDR3 has 15 amino acids. The CDR3 loop is CASGAGGLNYAEQFF. CDR3 DNA (partial): TGTGCCAGCGGCGCAGGGGGCCTTAACTATGCT.

On this clone: All gene names here are mouse names. Read coverage stops 4 residues before the CDR3 terminus; the germline J gene supplies the remainder. This rearrangement joins TRBV17 to TRBJ2-4, with 10 bases identical to TRBD2. Germline CDR1 is MNHDT and CDR2 is YYDKIL. The CDR3 extends over 16 amino acids. The sequenced part of the CDR3 DNA is TGTGCTAGCAGTAGAAAATGGACTGGGGGATACAAC. Translation gives CASSRKWTGGYN. The entire CDR3 is CASSRKWTGGYNTLYF. The full variable domain, rest sourced from reference TRBV17 and TRBJ2-4, is DTTVKQNPRYKLARVGKPVNLICSQTMNHDTMYWYQKKPNQAPKLLLFYYDKILNREADTFEKFQSSRPNNSFCSLYIGSAGLEYSAMYLCASSRKWTGGYNTLYFGAGTRLSVL.

This clone was seen a handful of times. All gene names here are mouse names. The read ends 4 residues early relative to the CDR3; the germline J gene fills the gap. Other nucleotide sequences from this sample produce the same CDR3. The rearrangement uses TRBV1 and TRBJ1-2, with D possibly TRBD1 on 6 matching bases. The CDR3 sequence is 14 residues long. V lost 3 bases and J 0 bases, leaving 8 bases between the germline ends. Germline-derived CDR1 and CDR2 are NSQYPW and LRSPGD (reference sequence). The CDR3 region is CTCSARGANSDYTF. CDR3 DNA (partial): TGCACCTGCAGTGCCAGGGGAGCAAACTCC.

This clone was counted many times. The gene symbols are mouse symbols. The read ends 4 residues before the CDR3 terminus; that terminus is restored from the germline J gene. This chain joins TRBV19 and TRBJ2-7, with 9 bases aligning to TRBD2. CDR1 and CDR2 (germline): FNHDT, SITEND (reference sequence). The V segment lost 4 bases and the J segment 3 bases; nucleotides outside the gene matches: 2. This CDR3 contains 13 residues. The CDR3 protein is CASSRDWDYEQYF. CDR3 DNA (partial): TGTGCCAGCAGTCGGGACTGGGACTAT.

This clone was found a few times. Genes and germline are mouse. The CDR3 end is not reached by the read, which stops 4 residues before it; the germline J gene fills it in. This sequence joins TRBV19 and TRBJ2-2, with D unresolved. The germline V and J ends were trimmed by 5 bases and 2 bases, with 7 bases remaining between them. The CDR3 contains 13 residues. CDR1 and CDR2 (germline): FNHDT, SITEND (reference sequence). Here the CDR3 reads CASRHQNTGQLYF. The covered CDR3 bases are TGTGCCAGCAGACATCAGAACACCGGG.

This clone was counted ten times or more. Genes here carry mouse names. From the germline J gene comes the end of the CDR3, since the read stops 4 residues before it. The chain couples TRBV17 to TRBJ2-3; TRBD1 might be the D (7 bases). The V gene's germline CDR1 is MNHDT and CDR2 YYDKIL. The CDR3 consists of 16 residues. Trimming took off 6 bases at V and 0 bases at J, with 16 bases between the two ends. Here the CDR3 reads CASSQLGQNSAETLYF. The sequenced CDR3 bases are TGTGCTAGCAGCCAACTGGGACAGAATAGTGCAGAA.

Comment on this clone: Each gene name is a mouse one. The CDR3 extends 4 residues past the end of the read, so its final part is completed from the germline J gene. The identical CDR3 is also encoded by other nucleotide sequences in the sample. This chain joins TRBV29 and TRBJ2-5; TRBD1 matches at 7 bases. Trimming took 3 bases from V and 2 from J; bases not matched to a gene: 2. CDR3 length equals 14 residues. Germline V CDR1 and CDR2: MSHET, SYDVDS. The part of the CDR3 DNA that was read is TGTGCTAGCAGTTTTAGGGACAGCCAAGAC. Amino acids: CASSFRDSQD. The whole CDR3 is CASSFRDSQDTQYF.

About this clone: The gene names here belong to mouse. The missing CDR3 end, 4 residues past where the read stops, is filled in from the germline J gene. V is TRBV29 and J is TRBJ1-1; possible D gene TRBD1, 5 bases. This CDR3 contains 12 residues. Between the trimmed V and J ends, which lost 5 bases and 4 bases, there was a span of 8 bases. The germline V gene has CDR1 MSHET and CDR2 SYDVDS. The CDR3 reads CASSVTGTEVFF. CDR3 bases read: TGTGCTAGCAGTGTCACAGGCACA.

Concerning this clone: Gene names refer to mouse genes. The read terminates 4 residues before the CDR3 end, so the remaining end is supplied by the germline J gene. The chain links TRBV13-3 to TRBJ2-3; D is possibly TRBD1 (6 bases). The CDR3 loop spans 15 amino acids. V lost 1 base and J 0 bases, leaving 9 bases between the germline ends. Germline V CDR1 and CDR2: NNHDY, SYVADS. The covered CDR3 bases are TGTGCCAGCAGTGATAGGGGGTTTAGTGCAGAA. Translation gives CASSDRGFSAE. The full-length CDR3 reads as CASSDRGFSAETLYF.

Only a few counts were recorded for this clone. Just one base apart from a much larger clone, this may be a read error. Any gene name here is a mouse gene name. The read ends 4 residues early relative to the CDR3; the germline J gene fills the gap. The sample has other DNA sequences that encode this CDR3 too. The V and J genes are TRBV19 and TRBJ1-1, with 7 positions matching TRBD1. The CDR3 contains 13 residues. Germline CDR1 is FNHDT and CDR2 is SITEND (reference sequence). The trim removed 5 bases at V and 1 base at J, leaving 2 bases unmatched. The part of the CDR3 DNA that was read is TGTGCCAGCAGCCGGGACAGGAACACA. Protein: CASSRDRNT. The whole CDR3 protein is CASSRDRNTEVFF. Full variable domain (outside the CDR3, taken from reference TRBV19 and TRBJ1-1): GGIITQTPKFLIGQEGQKLTLKCQQNFNHDTMYWYRQDSGKGLRLIYYSITENDLQKGDLSEGYDASREKKSSFSLTVTSAQKNEMAVFLCASSRDRNTEVFFGKGTRLTVV.

Notes on this clone: Gene names and germline refer to mouse. The DNA ends 4 residues before the CDR3 does, and the rest of the CDR3 is filled in from the germline J gene. The sample holds other DNA sequences that translate to the same CDR3. V usage is TRBV1 and J usage is TRBJ2-3, with TRBD2 as a possible D gene (5 bases). Germline V gene data show CDR1 as NSQYPW and CDR2 as LRSPGD (reference sequence). The CDR3 runs 14 residues. V gave up 4 bases and J gave up 0 bases, with 8 bases separating them. CDR3 sequence: CTCSGWGSAETLYF. Partial CDR3 DNA: TGCACCTGCAGTGGATGGGGTAGTGCAGAA.

As concerns this clone: The listed genes are named as in mouse. Other DNA sequences from this sample encode an identical CDR3 as well. The CDR3 bases that were read are TGTGCCAGCAGTGATGGACATGCAAACACA. Its translation is CASSDGHANT. Given in full, the CDR3 is CASSDGHANTEVFF. The chain carries TRBV13-1 and TRBJ1-1; no reliable D call. With the read ending 4 residues before the CDR3 end, the germline J gene is used to fill in that end. Germline CDR1 is NSHNY and CDR2 is SYGAGN. V lost 0 bases and J lost 0, with 6 bases in between. CDR3 size: 14 residues.

There are a few counts of this clone. Germline and genes: mouse. The read ends 4 residues early relative to the CDR3; the germline J gene fills the gap. The rearrangement links TRBV5 to TRBJ1-1; D not resolved. The CDR3 spans 14 residues. Germline CDR1 LGHNA, CDR2 YNLKQL (reference sequence). V lost 1 base and J lost 1, with 7 bases in between. CDR3: CASSQAPGNTEVFF. CDR3 DNA (partial): TGTGCCAGCAGCCAAGCACCAGGAAACACA.

Concerning this clone: Mouse gene names apply. The read terminates 3 residues before the CDR3 end, so the remaining end is supplied by the germline J gene. V and J are TRBV19 and TRBJ1-6, with TRBD1 matching over 10 bases. TRBJ1-6 is sorted into the ORF group, with uncertain function. Germline V gene sequence: CDR1 FNHDT, CDR2 SITEND (reference sequence). CDR3 length equals 16 residues. V lost 4 bases and J lost 7; bases outside the gene matches: 8. The CDR3 loop is CASSLDRGRGNSPLYF. Incomplete CDR3 DNA: TGTGCCAGCAGTCTCGACAGGGGGCGCGGGAATTCGCCC.

This clone was counted a few times. Germline and genes here are mouse. The read ends 4 residues before the CDR3 terminus; that terminus is restored from the germline J gene. The V call is TRBV13-3, the J call TRBJ2-3; 14 bases match TRBD2. The CDR3 length is 16 residues. Per germline, CDR1 NNHDY and CDR2 SYVADS. The V segment lost 5 bases and the J segment 3 bases; nucleotides outside the gene matches: 5. CDR3 residues: CASRPGLGGLAETLYF. Incomplete CDR3 DNA: TGTGCCAGCAGGCCGGGACTGGGGGGGCTGGCAGAA.

Worth noting for this clone: Each gene name is a mouse one. The read ends 4 residues before the CDR3 terminus; that terminus is restored from the germline J gene. Other nucleotide sequences in the sample specify the same CDR3. This chain connects TRBV13-1 to TRBJ2-3, with D perhaps TRBD1 (7 bases). The CDR3 contains 15 residues. CDR1 and CDR2 from the germline V gene are NSHNY and SYGAGN. V lost 0 bases and J lost 3, with 11 bases in between. The sequenced CDR3 bases are TGTGCCAGCAGTGATGCAGGGGGGTTGGCAGAA. Translating gives CASSDAGGLAE. The full CDR3 protein reads CASSDAGGLAETLYF.

For this clone: Gene names and germline refer to mouse. The read gets to within 4 residues of the CDR3 end, and the germline J gene fills in the rest. The chain employs TRBV1 and TRBJ2-7; TRBD1 is a possible D gene (6 bases). Germline assignment: CDR1 NSQYPW and CDR2 LRSPGD (reference sequence). The CDR3 extends over 14 amino acids. CDR3 DNA, as far as it was read: TGCACCTGCAGTGCCAGGGAGGGGGTTTAT. Its protein is CTCSAREGVY. The CDR3, in full, reads CTCSAREGVYEQYF.

This clone was seen a handful of times. Each gene name is a mouse one. The CDR3 end falls 4 residues outside the read, so it is completed with the germline J gene. Distinct nucleotide sequences in the sample also encode this CDR3. The V call is TRBV5, the J call TRBJ2-3, with 11 bases aligning to TRBD2. J gave up 0 bases and V 3 bases, and 2 bases lay outside the gene matches. The CDR3 is made up of 16 amino acids. The germline V gene encodes CDR1 LGHNA and CDR2 YNLKQL (reference sequence). CDR3 sequence: CASSQGLGASAETLYF. The sequenced part of the CDR3 DNA is TGTGCCAGCAGCCAGGGACTGGGGGCTAGTGCAGAA.

Turning to this clone: Each gene name is a mouse one. The read stops 4 residues short of the end of the CDR3; the missing end is completed from the germline J gene. The chain joins TRBV14 to TRBJ1-2, with TRBD1 matching 7 bases. This CDR3 is 15 amino acids long. After removal of 4 bases from V and 4 bases from J, the junction contained 10 bases not matched to a gene. The V gene's germline CDR1 is SGHDT and CDR2 FRDEAV. CDR3 sequence: CASSLAGTVSSDYTF. The sequenced CDR3 bases are TGTGCCAGCAGTCTCGCCGGGACAGTAAGCTCC.

A note on this clone: Gene names and germline refer to mouse. Read data end 4 residues before the CDR3 end; the end is taken from the germline J gene. Other DNA sequences in this specimen translate into the identical CDR3. The chain carries TRBV19 and TRBJ2-7, with TRBD1 matching over 9 bases. This CDR3 has 14 amino acids. Germline V gene lookup returns CDR1 FNHDT and CDR2 SITEND (reference sequence). CDR3 DNA, as far as it was read: TGTGCCAGCAGTATAGGGGGACAGGGATAT. Its translation is CASSIGGQGY. The full CDR3 sequence reads CASSIGGQGYEQYF.

This clone was detected a few times. These gene names are mouse names. The read ends 4 residues early relative to the CDR3; the germline J gene fills the gap. V gene TRBV13-3 combines with J gene TRBJ2-2, with D perhaps TRBD2 (6 bases). V lost 2 bases, J lost 0 bases, and 11 bases lay in between. This CDR3 is 16 amino acids long. Germline-derived CDR1 and CDR2 are NNHDY and SYVADS. The CDR3 DNA, read in part, is TGTGCCAGCAGTGAAGCCTGGGGAGCAAACACCGGG. Amino acids: CASSEAWGANTG. The entire CDR3 sequence reads CASSEAWGANTGQLYF.

On this clone: Gene names follow the mouse nomenclature. The read ends 4 residues shy of where the CDR3 ends; the end is completed using the germline J gene. The sample holds other DNA sequences that translate to the same CDR3. V gene TRBV13-3 combines with J gene TRBJ1-2; 9 bases map to TRBD1. The CDR3 consists of 14 residues. V gave up 5 bases and J gave up 0 bases; unmatched junction bases: 2. CDR1 NNHDY and CDR2 SYVADS come from the germline V gene. CDR3 protein: CASRGQGANSDYTF. CDR3 bases read: TGTGCCAGCAGGGGACAGGGTGCAAACTCC.

Worth noting for this clone: Any gene name here is a mouse gene name. The CDR3 end lies 4 residues beyond the end of the read and is filled in from the germline J gene. The chain combines TRBV13-2 with TRBJ2-5; TRBD1 agrees at 8 bases. Germline V gene data show CDR1 as NNHNN and CDR2 as SYGAGS (reference sequence). The CDR3 spans 15 residues. CDR3 protein: CASGDASRGRDTQYF. CDR3 bases read: TGTGCCAGCGGTGATGCGAGCAGGGGGCGAGAC.

This clone was observed a handful of times. Germline and genes: mouse. Coverage ceases 3 residues before the CDR3 finishes, and the germline J gene fills in the end. This chain links TRBV13-1 with TRBJ1-6; 7 bases match TRBD1. TRBJ1-6 is an ORF, with its function uncertain. This CDR3 comprises 14 residues. The V segment lost 5 bases and the J segment 5 bases; nucleotides outside the gene matches: 4. Looked up from germline, CDR1 is NSHNY and CDR2 is SYGAGN. The chain's CDR3 is CASRSGQHNSPLYF. The DNA read from the CDR3 is TGTGCCAGCAGGTCGGGACAGCATAATTCGCCC.

As concerns this clone: Mouse germline and gene names are used. The CDR3 end is not reached by the read, which stops 4 residues before it; the germline J gene fills it in. The rearrangement links TRBV19 to TRBJ2-5; tentatively, D is TRBD2 (6 bases). This CDR3 is 15 amino acids long. Trimming pared 5 bases from V and 3 bases from J, leaving 16 bases between. CDR1 FNHDT and CDR2 SITEND come from the germline V gene (reference sequence). The CDR3 spells CASRLRGVGQDTQYF. The sequenced part of the CDR3 DNA is TGTGCCAGCAGGCTCCGGGGGGTTGGACAAGAC.

Of note for this clone: All gene names here are mouse names. Sequencing ends 4 residues short of the CDR3 end; the germline J gene provides the rest. The chain has TRBV12-1 and TRBJ2-4, with 11 bases that match TRBD2. The CDR3 has 18 residues. Trimming cost V 1 base and J 1 base; bases outside gene matches: 9. In germline, CDR1 is SGHSN, CDR2 HYEKVE. The covered CDR3 bases are TGTGCCAGCTCTCTTCCGGGACTGGGGGCGCGGGGTCAAAAC. Its protein is CASSLPGLGARGQN. The whole CDR3 sequence reads CASSLPGLGARGQNTLYF.